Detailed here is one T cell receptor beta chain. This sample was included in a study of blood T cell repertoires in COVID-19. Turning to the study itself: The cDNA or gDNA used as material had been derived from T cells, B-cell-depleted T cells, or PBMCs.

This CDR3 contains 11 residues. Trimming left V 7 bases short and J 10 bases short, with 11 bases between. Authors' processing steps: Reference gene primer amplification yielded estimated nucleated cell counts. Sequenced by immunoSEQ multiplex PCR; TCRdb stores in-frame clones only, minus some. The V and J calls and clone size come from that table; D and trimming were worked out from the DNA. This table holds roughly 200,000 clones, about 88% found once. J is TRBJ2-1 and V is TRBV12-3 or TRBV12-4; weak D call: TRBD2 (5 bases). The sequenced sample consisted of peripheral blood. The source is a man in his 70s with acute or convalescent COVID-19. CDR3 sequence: CASKAEMEQFF. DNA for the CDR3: TGTGCCAGCAAAGCGGAGATGGAGCAGTTCTTC.